This TCR beta chain comes out of a study of blood T cell repertoires in COVID-19. Trimming stripped 4 bases from V and 2 bases from J, with 10 bases between. Germline CDR1 reads SGDLS; CDR2 reads YYNGEE. There are 13 residues in the CDR3. TCRdb's copy holds only in-frame clones and misses some; the assay was immunoSEQ multiplex PCR. Of approximately 100,000 clones detected, approximately 79% appear once; the ten largest clones hold roughly a tenth. Sequencing was performed on peripheral blood. This TCR was sampled from a man between 65 and 80 years old with active or convalescent COVID-19. The V and J genes are TRBV9 and TRBJ2-7, with unresolved D. The CDR3 spells CASSPSPTYEQYF. In DNA form, the CDR3 reads TGTGCCAGCAGCCCTAGTCCCACCTACGAGCAGTACTTC.